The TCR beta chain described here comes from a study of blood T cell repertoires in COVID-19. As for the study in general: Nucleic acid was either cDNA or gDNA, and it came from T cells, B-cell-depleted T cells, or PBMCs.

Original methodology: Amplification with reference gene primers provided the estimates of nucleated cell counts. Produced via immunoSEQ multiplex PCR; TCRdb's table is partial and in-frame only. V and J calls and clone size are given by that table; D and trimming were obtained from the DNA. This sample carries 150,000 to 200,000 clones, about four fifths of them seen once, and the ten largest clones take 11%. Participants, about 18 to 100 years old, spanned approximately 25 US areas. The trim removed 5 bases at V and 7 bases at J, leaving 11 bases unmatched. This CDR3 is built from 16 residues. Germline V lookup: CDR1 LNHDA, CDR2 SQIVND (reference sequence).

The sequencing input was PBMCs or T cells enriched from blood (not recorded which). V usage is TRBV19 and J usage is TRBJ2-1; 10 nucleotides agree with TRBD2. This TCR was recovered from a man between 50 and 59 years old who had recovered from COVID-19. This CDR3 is CASSPGFGLAVNEQFF. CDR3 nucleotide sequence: TGTGCCAGTAGTCCGGGGTTTGGACTAGCGGTAAATGAGCAGTTCTTC.